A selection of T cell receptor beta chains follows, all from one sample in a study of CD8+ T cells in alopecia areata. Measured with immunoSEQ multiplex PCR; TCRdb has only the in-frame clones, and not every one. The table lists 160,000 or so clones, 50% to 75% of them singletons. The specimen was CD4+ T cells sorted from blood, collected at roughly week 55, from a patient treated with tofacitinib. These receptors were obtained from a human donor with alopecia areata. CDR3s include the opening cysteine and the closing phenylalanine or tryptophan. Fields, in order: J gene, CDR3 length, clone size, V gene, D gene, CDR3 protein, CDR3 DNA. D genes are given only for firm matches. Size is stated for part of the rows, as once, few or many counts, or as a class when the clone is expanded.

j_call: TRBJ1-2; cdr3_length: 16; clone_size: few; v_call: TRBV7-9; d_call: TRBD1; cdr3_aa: CASSLLRAGGDVGYTF; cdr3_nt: TGTGCCAGCAGCTTACTGCGGGCAGGGGGTGACGTTGGCTACACCTTC
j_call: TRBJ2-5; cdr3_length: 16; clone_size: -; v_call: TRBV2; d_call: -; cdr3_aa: CASRGLGLGGEETQYF; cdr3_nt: TGTGCCAGCCGAGGGCTGGGACTTGGGGGAGAAGAGACCCAGTACTTC
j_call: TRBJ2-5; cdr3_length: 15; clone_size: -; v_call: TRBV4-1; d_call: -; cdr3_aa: CASSQTAGRQETQYF; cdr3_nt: TGCGCCAGCAGCCAGACAGCGGGCCGCCAAGAGACCCAGTACTTC
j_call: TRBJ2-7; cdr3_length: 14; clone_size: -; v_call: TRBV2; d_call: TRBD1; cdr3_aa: CASTAGTGFYEQYF; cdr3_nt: TGTGCCAGCACTGCCGGGACAGGCTTCTACGAGCAGTACTTC
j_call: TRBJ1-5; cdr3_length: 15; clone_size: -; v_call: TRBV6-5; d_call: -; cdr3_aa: CASSYSNQGNQPQHF; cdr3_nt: TGTGCCAGCAGTTACTCGAATCAGGGCAATCAGCCCCAGCATTTT
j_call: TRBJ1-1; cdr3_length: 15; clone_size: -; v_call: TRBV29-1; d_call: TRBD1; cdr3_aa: CSVTGTGGLNTEAFF; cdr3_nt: TGCAGCGTCACCGGGACAGGGGGTTTGAACACTGAAGCTTTCTTT
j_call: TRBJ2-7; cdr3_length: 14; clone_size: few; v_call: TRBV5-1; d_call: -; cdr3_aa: CASSRDRSHYEQYF; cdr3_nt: TGCGCCAGCAGCCGAGACAGGAGTCACTACGAGCAGTACTTC
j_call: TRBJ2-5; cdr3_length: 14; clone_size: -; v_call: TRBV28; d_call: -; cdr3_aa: CASRDPVRGETQYF; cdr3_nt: TGTGCCAGCAGGGATCCGGTCCGAGGGGAGACCCAGTACTTC
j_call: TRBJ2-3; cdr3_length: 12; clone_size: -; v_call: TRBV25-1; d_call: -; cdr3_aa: CASSRSTDTQYF; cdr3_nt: TGTGCCAGCAGTCGGAGCACAGATACGCAGTATTTT
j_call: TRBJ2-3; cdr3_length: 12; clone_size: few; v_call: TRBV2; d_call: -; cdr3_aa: CASSGDTDTQYF; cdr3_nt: TGTGCCAGCAGTGGGGACACAGATACGCAGTATTTT
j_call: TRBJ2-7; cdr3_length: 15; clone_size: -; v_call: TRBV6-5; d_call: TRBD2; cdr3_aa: CASSFRLAGEYEQYF; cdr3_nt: TGTGCCAGCAGTTTCCGACTAGCGGGGGAATACGAGCAGTACTTC
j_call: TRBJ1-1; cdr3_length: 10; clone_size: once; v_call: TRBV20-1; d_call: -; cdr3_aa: CSALQSEAFF; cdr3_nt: TGCAGTGCTTTACAGTCTGAAGCTTTCTTT
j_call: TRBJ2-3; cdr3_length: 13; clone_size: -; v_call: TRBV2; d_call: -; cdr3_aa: CASGDTGTDTQYF; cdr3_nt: TGTGCCAGCGGGGATACCGGCACAGATACGCAGTATTTT
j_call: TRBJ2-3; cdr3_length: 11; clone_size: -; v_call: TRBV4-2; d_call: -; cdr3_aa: CASGRGDTQYF; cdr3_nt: TGTGCCAGCGGCCGGGGGGATACGCAGTATTTT
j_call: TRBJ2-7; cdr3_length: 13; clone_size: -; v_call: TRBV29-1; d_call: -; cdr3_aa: CSVEMGRGYEQYF; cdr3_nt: TGCAGCGTTGAAATGGGCAGGGGCTACGAGCAGTACTTC
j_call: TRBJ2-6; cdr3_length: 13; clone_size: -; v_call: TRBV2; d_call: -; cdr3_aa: CASRDSGANVLTF; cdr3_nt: TGTGCCAGCAGGGACTCTGGGGCCAACGTCCTGACTTTC
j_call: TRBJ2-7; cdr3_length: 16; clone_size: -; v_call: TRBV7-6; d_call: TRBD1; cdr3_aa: CASSPQQGTFSYEQYF; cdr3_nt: TGTGCCAGCAGCCCCCAACAGGGGACCTTTTCCTACGAGCAGTACTTC
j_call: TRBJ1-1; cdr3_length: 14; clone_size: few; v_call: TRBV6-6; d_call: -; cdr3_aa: CASSYSQGSTEAFF; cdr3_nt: TGTGCCAGCAGTTACAGCCAGGGGAGCACTGAAGCTTTCTTT
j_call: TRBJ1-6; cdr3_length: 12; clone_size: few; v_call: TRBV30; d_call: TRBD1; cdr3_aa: CARQGNNSPLHF; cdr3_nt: TGTGCCAGACAGGGGAATAATTCACCCCTCCACTTT
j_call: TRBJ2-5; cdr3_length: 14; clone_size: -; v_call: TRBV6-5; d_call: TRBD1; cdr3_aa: CASSFGQGVETQYF; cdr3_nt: TGTGCCAGCAGTTTCGGACAGGGGGTAGAGACCCAGTACTTC
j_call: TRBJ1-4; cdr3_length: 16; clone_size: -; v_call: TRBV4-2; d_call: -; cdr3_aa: CASSQGVSSVGEKLFF; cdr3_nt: TGTGCCAGCAGCCAAGGAGTATCGTCCGTAGGTGAAAAACTGTTTTTT
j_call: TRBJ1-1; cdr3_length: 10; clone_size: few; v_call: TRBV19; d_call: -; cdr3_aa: CASRNTEAFF; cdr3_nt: TGTGCCAGTAGGAACACTGAAGCTTTCTTT
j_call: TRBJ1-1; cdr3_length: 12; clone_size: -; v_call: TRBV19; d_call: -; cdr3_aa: CASGHWNTEAFF; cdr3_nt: TGTGCCTCGGGACACTGGAACACTGAAGCTTTCTTT
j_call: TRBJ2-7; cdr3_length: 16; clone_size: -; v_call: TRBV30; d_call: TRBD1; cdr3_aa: CAWSVTPGQGYYEQYF; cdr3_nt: TGTGCCTGGAGTGTAACCCCCGGACAGGGGTACTACGAGCAGTACTTC
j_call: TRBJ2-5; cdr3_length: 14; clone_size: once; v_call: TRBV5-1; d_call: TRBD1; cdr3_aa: CASSPGQPQETQYF; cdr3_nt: TGCGCCAGCAGCCCGGGACAGCCCCAAGAGACCCAGTACTTC
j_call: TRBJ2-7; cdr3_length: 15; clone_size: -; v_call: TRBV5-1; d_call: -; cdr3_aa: CASSKGTQSSYEQYF; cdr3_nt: TGCGCCAGCAGCAAGGGGACGCAGAGCTCCTACGAGCAGTACTTC
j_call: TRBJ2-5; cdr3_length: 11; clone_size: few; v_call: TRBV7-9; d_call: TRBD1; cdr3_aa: CASSSRDREYF; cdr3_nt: TGTGCCAGCAGCTCCCGGGACAGGGAGTACTTC
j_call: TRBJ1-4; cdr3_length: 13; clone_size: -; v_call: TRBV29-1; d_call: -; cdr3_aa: CSVAVSLSEKLFF; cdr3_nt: TGCAGCGTTGCTGTTTCCCTCTCGGAAAAACTGTTTTTT
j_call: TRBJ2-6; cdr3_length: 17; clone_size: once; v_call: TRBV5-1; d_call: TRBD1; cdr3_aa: CASSPITGGSGANVLTF; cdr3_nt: TGCGCCAGCAGCCCAATTACAGGGGGCTCTGGGGCCAACGTCCTGACTTTC
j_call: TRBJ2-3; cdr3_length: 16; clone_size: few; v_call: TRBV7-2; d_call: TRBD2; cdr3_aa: CASSLDSRRGGDTQYF; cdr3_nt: TGTGCCAGCAGCTTAGATTCCCGGCGGGGGGGCGATACGCAGTATTTT
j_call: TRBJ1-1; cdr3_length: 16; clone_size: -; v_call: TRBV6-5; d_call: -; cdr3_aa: CASSYVQGTLNTEAFF; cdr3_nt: TGTGCCAGCAGTTACGTCCAGGGGACATTAAACACTGAAGCTTTCTTT
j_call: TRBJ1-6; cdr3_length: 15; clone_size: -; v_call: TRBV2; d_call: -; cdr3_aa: CASSEAVRSGSPLHF; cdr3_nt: TGTGCCAGCAGTGAAGCCGTTCGCTCGGGTTCACCCCTCCACTTT
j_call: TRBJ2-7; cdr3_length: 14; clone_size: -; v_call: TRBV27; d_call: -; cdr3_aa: CASAGNGRTEEQYF; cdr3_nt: TGTGCCAGCGCTGGGAACGGCCGGACAGAGGAGCAGTACTTC
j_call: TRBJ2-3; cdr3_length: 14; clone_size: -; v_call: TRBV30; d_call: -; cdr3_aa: CAWSVGTSTDTQYF; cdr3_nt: TGTGCCTGGAGTGTGGGTACTAGCACAGATACGCAGTATTTT
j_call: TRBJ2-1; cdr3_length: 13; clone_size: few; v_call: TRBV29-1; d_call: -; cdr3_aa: CSVEIGQVNEQFF; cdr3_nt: TGCAGCGTTGAAATAGGGCAAGTGAATGAGCAGTTCTTC
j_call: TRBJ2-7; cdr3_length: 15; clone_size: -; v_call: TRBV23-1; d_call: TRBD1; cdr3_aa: CASAPTGTVPYEQYF; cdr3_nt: TGCGCCAGCGCCCCAACGGGGACAGTTCCCTACGAGCAGTACTTC
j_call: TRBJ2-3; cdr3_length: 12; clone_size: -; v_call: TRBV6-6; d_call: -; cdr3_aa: CASSYYLDTQYF; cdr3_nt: TGTGCCAGCAGTTACTATCTAGATACGCAGTATTTT
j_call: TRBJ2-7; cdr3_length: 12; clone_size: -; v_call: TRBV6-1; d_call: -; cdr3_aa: CASRDRDAEQYF; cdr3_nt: TGTGCCAGCAGAGACCGTGACGCCGAGCAGTACTTC
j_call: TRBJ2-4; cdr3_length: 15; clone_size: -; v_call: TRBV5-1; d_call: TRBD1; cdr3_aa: CASSSSGGARGIQYF; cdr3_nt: TGCGCCAGCAGTTCGTCAGGGGGCGCACGGGGCATTCAGTACTTC
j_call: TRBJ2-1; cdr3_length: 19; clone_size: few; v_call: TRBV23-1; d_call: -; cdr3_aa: CASSPYNGEFGVVYNEQFF; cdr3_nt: TGCGCCAGCAGTCCATACAATGGAGAATTCGGGGTGGTGTACAATGAGCAGTTCTTC
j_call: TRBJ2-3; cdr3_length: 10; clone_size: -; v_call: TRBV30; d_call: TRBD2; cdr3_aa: CAGGEDTQYF; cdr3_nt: TGTGCCGGGGGGGAAGATACGCAGTATTTT